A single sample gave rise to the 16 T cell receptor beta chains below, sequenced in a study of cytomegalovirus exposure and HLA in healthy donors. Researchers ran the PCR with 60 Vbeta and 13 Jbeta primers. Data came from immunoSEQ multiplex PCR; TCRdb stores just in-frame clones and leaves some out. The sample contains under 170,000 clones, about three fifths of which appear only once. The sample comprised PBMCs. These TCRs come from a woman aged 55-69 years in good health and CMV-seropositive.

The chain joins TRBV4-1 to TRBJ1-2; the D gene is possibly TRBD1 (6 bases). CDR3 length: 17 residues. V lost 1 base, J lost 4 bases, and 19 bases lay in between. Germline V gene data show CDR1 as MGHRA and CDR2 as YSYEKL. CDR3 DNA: TGCGCCAGCAGCCAAGGTTATGAGGCAGGGGTAGGCTATGGCTACACCTTC. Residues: CASSQGYEAGVGYGYTF.

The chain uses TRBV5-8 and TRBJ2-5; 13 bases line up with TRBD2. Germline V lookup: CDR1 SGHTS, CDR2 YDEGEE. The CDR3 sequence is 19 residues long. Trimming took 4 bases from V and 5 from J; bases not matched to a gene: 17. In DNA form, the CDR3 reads TGTGCCAGCAGCAAGCTTCGGACTAGCGGGAGAAGGGTAGGGGAGACCCAGTACTTC. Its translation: CASSKLRTSGRRVGETQYF.

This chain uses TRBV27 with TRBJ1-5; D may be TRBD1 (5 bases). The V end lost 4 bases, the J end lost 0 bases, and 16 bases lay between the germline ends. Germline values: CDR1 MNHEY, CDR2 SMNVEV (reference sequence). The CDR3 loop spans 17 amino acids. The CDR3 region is CASSSRDGLYSNQPQHF. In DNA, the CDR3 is TGTGCCAGCAGTTCAAGGGACGGACTATATAGCAATCAGCCCCAGCATTTT.

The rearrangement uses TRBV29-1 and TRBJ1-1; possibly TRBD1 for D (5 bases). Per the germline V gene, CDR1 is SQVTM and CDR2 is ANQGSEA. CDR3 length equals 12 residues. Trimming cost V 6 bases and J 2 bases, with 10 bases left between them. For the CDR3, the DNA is TGCAGCGTGTGGACACCTAACACTGAAGCTTTCTTT. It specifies CSVWTPNTEAFF.

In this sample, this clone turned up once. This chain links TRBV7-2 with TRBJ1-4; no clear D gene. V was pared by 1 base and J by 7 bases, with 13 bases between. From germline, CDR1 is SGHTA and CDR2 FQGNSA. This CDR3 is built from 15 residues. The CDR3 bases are TGTGCCAGCAGCTTAGTTCGGGGAGCGGGTGAAAAACTGTTTTTT. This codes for CASSLVRGAGEKLFF.

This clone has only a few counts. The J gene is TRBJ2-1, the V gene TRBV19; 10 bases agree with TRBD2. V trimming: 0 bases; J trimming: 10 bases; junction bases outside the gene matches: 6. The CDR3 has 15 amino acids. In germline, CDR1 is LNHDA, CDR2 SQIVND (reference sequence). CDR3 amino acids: CASSIDGLAGEEQFF. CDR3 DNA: TGTGCCAGTAGTATAGATGGCCTAGCGGGAGAGGAGCAGTTCTTC.

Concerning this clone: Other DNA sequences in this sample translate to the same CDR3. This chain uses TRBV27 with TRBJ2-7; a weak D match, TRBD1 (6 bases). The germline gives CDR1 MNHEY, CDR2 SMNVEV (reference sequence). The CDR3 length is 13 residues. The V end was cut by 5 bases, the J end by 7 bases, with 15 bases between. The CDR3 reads CASSPTTGLEQYF. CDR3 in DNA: TGTGCCAGCAGTCCGACCACAGGGCTTGAGCAGTACTTC.

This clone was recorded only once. CDR3 coding DNA: TGTGCCACCTCTATTCAGGGGTGGAACACCGGGGAGCTGTTTTTT. Its translation: CATSIQGWNTGELFF. The genes are TRBV6-6 and TRBJ2-2, with D perhaps TRBD1 (6 bases). V lost 10 bases and J lost 1, with 16 bases in between. CDR1 is MNHNY, CDR2 SVGAGI, per germline (reference sequence). The CDR3 runs to 15 residues.

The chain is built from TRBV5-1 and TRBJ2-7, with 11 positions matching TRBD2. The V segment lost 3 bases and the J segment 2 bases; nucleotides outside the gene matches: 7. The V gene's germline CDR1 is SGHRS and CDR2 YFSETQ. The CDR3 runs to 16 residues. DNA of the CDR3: TGCGCCAGCAGCTGGGGACTAGCGGACGTCGCCTACGAGCAGTACTTC. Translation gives CASSWGLADVAYEQYF.

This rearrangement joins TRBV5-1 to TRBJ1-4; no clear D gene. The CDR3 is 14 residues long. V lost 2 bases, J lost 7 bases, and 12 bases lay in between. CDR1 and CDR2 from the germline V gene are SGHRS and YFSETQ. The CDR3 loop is CASSFRGMAEKLFF. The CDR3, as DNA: TGCGCCAGCAGCTTTCGGGGTATGGCTGAAAAACTGTTTTTT. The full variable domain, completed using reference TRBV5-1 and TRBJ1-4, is KAGVTQTPRYLIKTRGQQVTLSCSPISGHRSVSWYQQTPGQGLQFLFEYFSETQRNKGNFPGRFSGRQFSNSRSEMNVSTLELGDSALYLCASSFRGMAEKLFFGSGTQLSVL.

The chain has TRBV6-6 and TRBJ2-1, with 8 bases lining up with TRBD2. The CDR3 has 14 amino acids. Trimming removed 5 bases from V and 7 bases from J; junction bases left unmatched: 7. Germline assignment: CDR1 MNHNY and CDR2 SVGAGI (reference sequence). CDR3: CASSAGTSYNEQFF. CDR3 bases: TGTGCCAGCAGTGCCGGGACTAGTTATAATGAGCAGTTCTTC.

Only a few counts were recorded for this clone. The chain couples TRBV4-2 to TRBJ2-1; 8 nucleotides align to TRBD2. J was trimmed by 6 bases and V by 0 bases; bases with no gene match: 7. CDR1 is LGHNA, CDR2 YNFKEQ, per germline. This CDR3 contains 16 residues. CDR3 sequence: CASSQDQAGAANEQFF. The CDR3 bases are TGTGCCAGCAGCCAAGATCAAGCGGGAGCGGCCAATGAGCAGTTCTTC.

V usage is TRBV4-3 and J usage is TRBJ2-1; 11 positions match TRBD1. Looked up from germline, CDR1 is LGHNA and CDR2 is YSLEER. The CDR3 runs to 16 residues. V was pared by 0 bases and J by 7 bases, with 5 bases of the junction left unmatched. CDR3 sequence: CASSQEEDRGRNEQFF. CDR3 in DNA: TGCGCCAGCAGCCAAGAAGAGGACAGGGGGCGGAATGAGCAGTTCTTC.

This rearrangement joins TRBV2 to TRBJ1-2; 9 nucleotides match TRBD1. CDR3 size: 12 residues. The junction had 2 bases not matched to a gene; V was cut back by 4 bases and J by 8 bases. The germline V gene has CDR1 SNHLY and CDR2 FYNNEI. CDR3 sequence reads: CASSGTGEGYTF. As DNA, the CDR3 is TGTGCCAGCAGTGGGACAGGGGAGGGCTACACCTTC.

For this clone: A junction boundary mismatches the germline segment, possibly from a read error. For the CDR3, the DNA is TGTGCCAGCAGCTTAGCGCTTCCCGGGACTAGTCTAAACACCGGGGATCTGTTTTTT. It codes for CASSLALPGTSLNTGDLFF. The chain employs TRBV7-6 and TRBJ2-2, with 8 positions matching TRBD2. CDR3 length: 19 residues. Germline V gives CDR1 SGHVS, CDR2 FNYEAQ.

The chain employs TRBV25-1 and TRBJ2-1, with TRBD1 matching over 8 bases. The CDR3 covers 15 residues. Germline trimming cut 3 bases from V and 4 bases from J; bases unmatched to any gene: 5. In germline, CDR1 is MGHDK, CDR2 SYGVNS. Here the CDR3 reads CASSDSGGHYNEQFF. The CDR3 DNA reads TGTGCCAGCAGTGATTCAGGGGGCCATTACAATGAGCAGTTCTTC.